These 8 T cell receptor beta chains were sequenced from one sample in a study of shared clonotypes between healthy human individuals. Assay used: immunoSEQ multiplex PCR; TCRdb lists only in-frame clones, some missing. The data contain about 1.1 million clones, around 78% of them singletons. The sample was memory CD4+ T cells from PBMCs. Subset indicated: CD45RA-negative fraction. The receptors derive from a man aged 18 to 29 in good health. Some clones in this sample may be carry-over from other donors' samples.

This clone was detected only once. The chain recombines TRBV15 with TRBJ2-7; D is ambiguous. This CDR3 is built from 15 residues. V lost 3 bases, J lost 3 bases, and 15 bases lay in between. The V gene's germline CDR1 is LNHNV and CDR2 YYDKDF (reference sequence). The CDR3 DNA follows: TGTGCCACCAGCAGTGGGGTGGGAAGAAGCTACGAGCAGTACTTC. Protein sequence: CATSSGVGRSYEQYF.

The rearrangement uses TRBV5-1 and TRBJ2-1, with D possibly called TRBD1 or TRBD2 (5 bases each). CDR1 and CDR2 from the germline V gene are SGHRS and YFSETQ. This CDR3 comprises 16 residues. Between the trimmed V and J ends, which lost 1 base and 0 bases, there was a span of 11 bases. In DNA, the CDR3 is TGCGCCAGCAGCTTGAGGGGTGGGAGCTCCTACAATGAGCAGTTCTTC. As protein: CASSLRGGSSYNEQFF. The whole variable domain, filled in from reference TRBV5-1 and TRBJ2-1, reads KAGVTQTPRYLIKTRGQQVTLSCSPISGHRSVSWYQQTPGQGLQFLFEYFSETQRNKGNFPGRFSGRQFSNSRSEMNVSTLELGDSALYLCASSLRGGSSYNEQFFGPGTRLTVL.

The chain combines TRBV5-6 with TRBJ1-1; D possibly corresponds to TRBD1 (6 bases). CDR1 SGHDT and CDR2 YYEEEE come from the germline V gene. The ends were cut back, 0 bases at V and 1 base at J, with 10 bases in the middle. This CDR3 is built from 15 residues. The CDR3 coding sequence is TGTGCCAGCAGCTTGGCAGGGGCAGAGAACACTGAAGCTTTCTTT. It encodes CASSLAGAENTEAFF.

This rearrangement joins TRBV2 to TRBJ1-2; D is perhaps TRBD1 (6 bases). This CDR3 region has 12 residues. CDR1 and CDR2 from the germline V gene are SNHLY and FYNNEI. Trimming removed 5 bases from V and 7 bases from J, with 11 bases in between. CDR3 coding DNA: TGTGCCAGCAGTAGTGAGGGGGTTGGCTACACCTTC. It yields the protein CASSSEGVGYTF.

V is TRBV7-8 and J is TRBJ1-2, with unresolved D. The CDR3 runs to 13 residues. Germline V CDR1 and CDR2: SGHVS, FQNEAQ. V shed 2 bases and J shed 4 bases, with 8 bases lying between them. This chain's CDR3 is CASSLFLLYGYTF. DNA of the CDR3: TGTGCCAGCAGCTTATTTTTACTCTATGGCTACACCTTC.

This clone was recorded only once. The V gene is TRBV19, the J gene TRBJ2-5; D gene unclear. CDR3 size: 11 residues. CDR1 LNHDA and CDR2 SQIVND come from the germline V gene (reference sequence). V was shortened by 4 bases and J by 4 bases, with 4 bases between the two germline ends. CDR3 protein: CASSTGETQYF. In DNA form, the CDR3 reads TGTGCCAGTAGTACCGGAGAGACCCAGTACTTC.

This chain uses TRBV28 with TRBJ2-3, with 8 bases lining up with TRBD1. Germline loops: CDR1 MDHEN, CDR2 SYDVKM. The CDR3 is 15 amino acids. J was trimmed by 4 bases and V by 6 bases; bases with no gene match: 9. For the CDR3, the DNA is TGTGCCAGCAGAGGTGGACAGGGTGCCGCAGATACGCAGTATTTT. It encodes CASRGGQGAADTQYF.

CDR3 nucleotide sequence: TGTGCCAGCAGCCACGACAGGGGGAGCACTGGGGCTTTCTTT. Protein sequence: CASSHDRGSTGAFF. This chain joins TRBV5-6 and TRBJ1-1; the match to TRBD1 covers 9 bases. Germline CDR1 reads SGHDT; CDR2 reads YYEEEE. CDR3 length equals 14 residues. The J segment lost 11 bases and the V segment lost 4 bases, leaving 12 bases of the junction unmatched.